The clone carrying this TCR beta chain was seen a few times. Using immunoSEQ multiplex PCR, the repertoire was profiled, and TCRdb retains in-frame clones only, with some absent. The table records fewer than 350,000 clones, 70% to 90% of them present only once. This specimen comes from a study of blood T cell repertoires in COVID-19. The CDR3 consists of 15 residues. Looked up from germline, CDR1 is LGHNA and CDR2 is YNFKEQ. With V trimmed by 0 bases and J by 6 bases, 3 bases remained unmatched. J is TRBJ2-1 and V is TRBV4-2; the match to TRBD2 covers 9 bases. The material sequenced was PBMCs or T cells enriched from blood (not recorded which). The clonotype comes from a man aged 25 to 45 who had recovered from COVID-19. CDR3 loop: CASSQDAGGPNEQFF. CDR3 in DNA: TGTGCCAGCAGCCAAGATGCGGGGGGGCCCAATGAGCAGTTCTTC.